Listed here are 14 T cell receptor beta chains from one sample, sequenced in a study of breast tumors, draining lymph nodes, adjacent tissues. A single record per CDR3 protein comes from TCRdb applying MiXCR to the multiplex PCR reads. The data hold 200,000 or so distinct CDR3 sequences, with 30% to 40% observed a single time. Breast cancer patients provided tissue from their axillary draining lymph nodes. Input material: axillary lymph node tissue. These receptors originate from a female donor with breast cancer. Some clones in this sample may be carry-over from other donors' samples.

This clonotype was seen repeatedly, ten times or more. The V gene is TRBV12-3 or TRBV12-4, the J gene TRBJ2-7; 9 nucleotides match TRBD2. Germline trimming cut 6 bases from V and 7 bases from J; bases unmatched to any gene: 10. This CDR3 comprises 14 residues. CDR3 nucleotides: TGTGCCAGCAGCCCAACTAGCGGGTTGGGGGAGCAGTACTTC. Translating gives CASSPTSGLGEQYF.

This clonotype was recorded once. The chain recombines TRBV5-4 with TRBJ2-2; 15 bases map to TRBD2. Germline trimming cut 4 bases from V and 6 bases from J; bases unmatched to any gene: 4. This CDR3 comprises 16 residues. Germline V lookup: CDR1 SGHNT, CDR2 YYREEE (reference sequence). The CDR3 here is CASSRRTSGRAGELFF. For the CDR3, the DNA is TGTGCCAGCAGCAGACGGACTAGCGGGAGGGCCGGGGAGCTGTTTTTT.

About this clonotype: One end of the junction fails to match germline, which may point to a read error. J is TRBJ2-1 and V is TRBV7-9, with TRBD2 matching over 9 bases. There are 15 residues in the CDR3. The germline gives CDR1 SEHNR, CDR2 FQNEAQ (reference sequence). The CDR3 bases are TGTGCCAGCAGCCAAGAGGGGCTAGCGGGGAATGAGCAGCTCTTC. Amino acids: CASSQEGLAGNEQLF. The full variable domain, rest sourced from reference TRBV7-9 and TRBJ2-1, is DTGVSQNPRHKITKRGQNVTFRCDPISEHNRLYWYRQTLGQGPEFLTYFQNEAQLEKSRLLSDRFSAERPKGSFSTLEIQRTEQGDSAMYLCASSQEGLAGNEQLFGPGTRLTVL.

This clonotype was seen many times. This chain connects TRBV9 to TRBJ2-3; D gene unclear. The CDR3 is 15 amino acids. In germline, CDR1 is SGDLS, CDR2 YYNGEE. V shed 2 bases and J shed 0 bases, with 10 bases lying between them. This CDR3 is CASSVGLTSTDTQYF. The CDR3 DNA follows: TGTGCCAGCAGCGTTGGTCTGACTAGCACAGATACGCAGTATTTT. The full variable domain, rest sourced from reference TRBV9 and TRBJ2-3, is DSGVTQTPKHLITATGQRVTLRCSPRSGDLSVYWYQQSLDQGLQFLIQYYNGEERAKGNILERFSAQQFPDLHSELNLSSLELGDSALYFCASSVGLTSTDTQYFGPGTRLTVL.

This clonotype was counted ten times or more. The rearrangement joins TRBV6-5 to TRBJ2-5, with 10 bases fitting TRBD1. The CDR3 is 16 amino acids. Unmatched junction bases numbered 12, after V lost 6 bases and J lost 5 bases. CDR1 MNHEY and CDR2 SVGAGI come from the germline V gene. The CDR3 bases are TGTGCCAGCAGGAGTTCTCCGGGACAGGGGTACGAGACCCAGTACTTC. Protein sequence: CASRSSPGQGYETQYF.

This clonotype was counted many times. CDR3 DNA: TGTGCCAGTAGTATAGAAGGGACGGTCGAGTGGGATGAGCAGTTCTTC. Protein sequence: CASSIEGTVEWDEQFF. The chain couples TRBV19 to TRBJ2-1; perhaps D is TRBD1 or TRBD2 (5 bases each). V lost 0 bases and J 8 bases, leaving 17 bases between the germline ends. The CDR3 runs to 16 residues. CDR1 is LNHDA and CDR2 is SQIVND in the germline V gene (reference sequence). Looking up the rest from reference TRBV19 and TRBJ2-1 gives the full variable domain: DGGITQSPKYLFRKEGQNVTLSCEQNLNHDAMYWYRQDPGQGLRLIYYSQIVNDFQKGDIAEGYSVSREKKESFPLTVTSAQKNPTAFYLCASSIEGTVEWDEQFFGPGTRLTVL.

This clonotype was detected many times. This chain uses TRBV2 with TRBJ1-6, with 7 bases fitting TRBD1. This CDR3 comprises 12 residues. The V gene end was trimmed by 6 bases and the J gene end by 19 bases; junction bases not matched to a gene: 12. The germline V gene encodes CDR1 SNHLY and CDR2 FYNNEI. The CDR3, as DNA: TGTGCCAGCAGGAGTATGAGGGGACAGTATCACTTT. Translation: CASRSMRGQYHF.

This clonotype was detected ten times or more. This chain links TRBV11-2 with TRBJ2-7, with D hard to call. The germline gives CDR1 SGHAT, CDR2 FQNNGV. This CDR3 spans 15 amino acids. V gave up 0 bases and J gave up 12 bases, with 21 bases separating them. For the CDR3, the DNA is TGTGCCAGCAGCTTAGATCTTGACACGGTACTCGCACGGTACTTC. This sequence encodes CASSLDLDTVLARYF.

A note on this clonotype: This may arise from a read error, as a much more abundant clone is one base away. The chain's CDR3 is CSARDQGNYAYTF. The CDR3, as DNA: TGCAGTGCTAGAGATCAGGGGAACTATGCCTACACCTTC. This rearrangement joins TRBV20-1 to TRBJ1-2, with a tentative D call TRBD1 (6 bases). Germline CDR1 and CDR2: DFQATT and SNEGSKA (reference sequence). This CDR3 is built from 13 residues.

This clonotype has just a few counts. Possible read error: a much larger clone is one base away. The CDR3 does not close with the conserved phenylalanine or tryptophan, likely indicating a read error. The CDR3 coding sequence is TGTGCCAGCAGCTTAGAGGTCAGTCCGTATGGCTACACCCTC. Protein: CASSLEVSPYGYTL. The chain links TRBV7-9 to TRBJ1-2; D ambiguous. CDR3 size: 14 residues. Germline lookup yields CDR1 SEHNR and CDR2 FQNEAQ (reference sequence). Trimming shortened V by 1 base and J by 5 bases, and 11 bases separated the two germline ends.

This clonotype was seen at least ten times. J is TRBJ2-3 and V is TRBV4-3; 7 bases are a match to TRBD1. The CDR3 contains 15 residues. CDR1 is LGHNA and CDR2 is YSLEER in the germline V gene. Germline trimming cut 3 bases from V and 3 bases from J; bases unmatched to any gene: 6. In DNA form, the CDR3 reads TGCGCCAGCAGCCAGCGGACAGGCGGGACAGATACGCAGTATTTT. This encodes CASSQRTGGTDTQYF.

The rearrangement joins TRBV30 to TRBJ2-4; tentative D call: TRBD1 (6 bases). In germline, CDR1 is GTSNPN, CDR2 SVGIG (reference sequence). The CDR3 contains 14 residues. V shed 4 bases and J shed 6 bases, with 16 bases lying between them. The chain's CDR3 is CAWNNHRDRNIQYF. The CDR3 DNA follows: TGTGCCTGGAACAATCACAGGGACCGAAACATTCAGTACTTC.

The J gene is TRBJ1-1, the V gene TRBV6-5; D unresolved. Germline CDR1 is MNHEY and CDR2 is SVGAGI. With 6 bases removed from V and 4 bases from J, the gap between germline ends came to 21 bases. This CDR3 region has 16 residues. CDR3 residues: CASSPVLKKRFTEAFF. CDR3 DNA sequence: TGTGCCAGCAGCCCCGTTCTGAAAAAAAGGTTCACTGAAGCTTTCTTT.

The chain carries TRBV2 and TRBJ1-2; TRBD1 is a possible D gene (6 bases). Germline lookup yields CDR1 SNHLY and CDR2 FYNNEI. CDR3 length equals 13 residues. The germline V and J ends were trimmed by 4 bases and 3 bases, with 9 bases remaining between them. The CDR3 protein is CASSGDTDYGYTF. Written as DNA, the CDR3 is TGTGCCAGCAGTGGGGACACCGACTATGGCTACACCTTC.